The sequence of this T cell receptor beta chain was determined in a study of cytomegalovirus exposure and HLA in healthy donors. Study outcomes and limitations: The study flagged approximately 180 TCR beta chains as cytomegalovirus-associated. Reported findings show TCR beta sequences accurately forecast HLA-A and HLA-B alleles in most subjects.

The germline V and J ends were trimmed by 0 bases and 0 bases, with 11 bases remaining between them. Per germline, CDR1 SGHDN and CDR2 FVKESK. The CDR3 is 16 amino acids. Details on this clone: Its specificity is not known. Other DNA sequences in the same sample also yield this CDR3.

PCR used 60 Vbeta primers and 13 Jbeta primers. Produced via immunoSEQ multiplex PCR; TCRdb's table is partial and in-frame only. Altogether a few hundred thousand clones are present, approximately 83% being singletons, with the ten largest covering just over 1.4%. The rearrangement links TRBV14 to TRBJ1-1; D is uncertain. This TCR was recovered from a girl aged 5 to 17 in good health and CMV-seronegative. Material: PBMCs. The CDR3 reads CASSQDLGRVNTEAFF. The CDR3 DNA follows: TGTGCCAGCAGCCAAGATTTGGGTCGGGTGAACACTGAAGCTTTCTTT. Looking up the rest from reference TRBV14 and TRBJ1-1 gives the full variable domain: EAGVTQFPSHSVIEKGQTVTLRCDPISGHDNLYWYRRVMGKEIKFLLHFVKESKQDESGMPNNRFLAERTGGTYSTLKVQPAELEDSGVYFCASSQDLGRVNTEAFFGQGTRLTVV.